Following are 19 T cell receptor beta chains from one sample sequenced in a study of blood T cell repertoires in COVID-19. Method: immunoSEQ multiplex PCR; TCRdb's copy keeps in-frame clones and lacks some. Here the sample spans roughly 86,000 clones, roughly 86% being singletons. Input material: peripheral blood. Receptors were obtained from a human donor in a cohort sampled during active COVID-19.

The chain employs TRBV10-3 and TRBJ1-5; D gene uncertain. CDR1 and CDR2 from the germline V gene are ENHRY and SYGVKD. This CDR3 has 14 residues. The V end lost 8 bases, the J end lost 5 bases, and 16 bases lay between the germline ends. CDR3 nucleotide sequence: TGTGCCATCGGACCTGGAGGTGGGGATCAGCCCCAGCATTTT. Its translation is CAIGPGGGDQPQHF.

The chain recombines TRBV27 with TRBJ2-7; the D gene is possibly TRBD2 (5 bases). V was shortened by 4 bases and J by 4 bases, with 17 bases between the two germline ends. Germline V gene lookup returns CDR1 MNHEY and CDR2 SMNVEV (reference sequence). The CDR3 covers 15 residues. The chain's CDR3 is CASSSPRGGKYEQYF. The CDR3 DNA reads TGTGCCAGCAGTTCCCCTCGTGGAGGCAAATACGAGCAGTACTTC.

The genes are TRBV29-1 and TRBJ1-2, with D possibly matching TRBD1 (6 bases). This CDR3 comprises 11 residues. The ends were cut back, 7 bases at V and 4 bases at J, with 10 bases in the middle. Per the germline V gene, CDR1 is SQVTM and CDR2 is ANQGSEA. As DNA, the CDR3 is TGCAGCGCGCCGGACAGCTATGGCTACACCTTC. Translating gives CSAPDSYGYTF.

For the CDR3, the DNA is TGCGCCAGCATCCTTGAGAGCGGGGGGTACAATGAGCAGTTCTTC. Protein: CASILESGGYNEQFF. The rearrangement uses TRBV5-1 and TRBJ2-1, with 9 bases that match TRBD2. The germline V gene has CDR1 SGHRS and CDR2 YFSETQ. This CDR3 comprises 15 residues. V trimming: 6 bases; J trimming: 4 bases; junction bases outside the gene matches: 8.

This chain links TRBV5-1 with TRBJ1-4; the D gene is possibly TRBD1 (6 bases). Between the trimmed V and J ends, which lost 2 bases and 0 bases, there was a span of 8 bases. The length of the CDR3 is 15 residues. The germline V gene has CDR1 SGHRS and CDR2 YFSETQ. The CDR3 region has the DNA TGCGCCAGCAGCTTACAGGGAGCAACTAATGAAAAACTGTTTTTT. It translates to CASSLQGATNEKLFF.

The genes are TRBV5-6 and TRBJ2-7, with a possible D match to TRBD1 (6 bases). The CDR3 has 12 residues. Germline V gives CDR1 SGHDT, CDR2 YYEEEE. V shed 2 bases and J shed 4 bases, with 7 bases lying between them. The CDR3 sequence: CASSLQGYEQYF. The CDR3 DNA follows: TGTGCCAGCAGCTTACAGGGTTACGAGCAGTACTTC.

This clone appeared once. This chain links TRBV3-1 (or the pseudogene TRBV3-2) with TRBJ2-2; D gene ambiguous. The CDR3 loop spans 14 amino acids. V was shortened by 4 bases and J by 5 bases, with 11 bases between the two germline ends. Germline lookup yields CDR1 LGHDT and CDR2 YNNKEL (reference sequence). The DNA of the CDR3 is TGTGCCAGCAGCCTGTACCACGGTACCGGGGAGCTGTTTTTT. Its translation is CASSLYHGTGELFF.

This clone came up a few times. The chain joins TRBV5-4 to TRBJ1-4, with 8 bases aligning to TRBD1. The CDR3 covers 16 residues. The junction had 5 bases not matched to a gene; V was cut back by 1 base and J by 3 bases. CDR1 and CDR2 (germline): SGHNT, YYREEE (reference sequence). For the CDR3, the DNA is TGTGCCAGCAGCTTGAAACAGGGGGGCCCTAATGAAAAACTGTTTTTT. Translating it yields CASSLKQGGPNEKLFF.

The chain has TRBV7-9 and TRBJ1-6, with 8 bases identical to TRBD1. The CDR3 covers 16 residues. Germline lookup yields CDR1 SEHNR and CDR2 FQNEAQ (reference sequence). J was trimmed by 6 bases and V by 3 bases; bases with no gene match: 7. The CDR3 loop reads CASSFSPGQVNSPLHF. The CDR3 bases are TGTGCCAGCAGCTTTTCTCCGGGACAGGTTAATTCACCCCTCCACTTT.

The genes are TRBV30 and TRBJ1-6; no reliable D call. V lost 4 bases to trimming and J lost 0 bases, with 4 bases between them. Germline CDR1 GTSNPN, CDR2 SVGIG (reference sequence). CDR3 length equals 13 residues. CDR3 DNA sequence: TGTGCCTGGATGAGCTCCTATAATTCACCCCTCCACTTT. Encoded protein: CAWMSSYNSPLHF.

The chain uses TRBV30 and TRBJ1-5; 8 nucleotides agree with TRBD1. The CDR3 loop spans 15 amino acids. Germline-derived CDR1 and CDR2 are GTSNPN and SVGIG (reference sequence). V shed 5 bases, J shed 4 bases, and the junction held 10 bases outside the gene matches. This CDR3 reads CAWGVDREGNQPQHF. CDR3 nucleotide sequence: TGTGCCTGGGGAGTGGACAGGGAGGGAAATCAGCCCCAGCATTTT.

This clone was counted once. CDR3 bases: TGTGCCAGCAGTGAAGCGTCTCCGGGACAGGGCGGCTATGGCTACACCTTC. Translating it yields CASSEASPGQGGYGYTF. The J gene is TRBJ1-2, the V gene TRBV6-1, with 9 bases identical to TRBD1. V shed 0 bases and J 4 bases; nucleotides not matched to a gene: 9. Germline assignment: CDR1 MNHNS and CDR2 SASEGT. The CDR3 length is 17 residues.

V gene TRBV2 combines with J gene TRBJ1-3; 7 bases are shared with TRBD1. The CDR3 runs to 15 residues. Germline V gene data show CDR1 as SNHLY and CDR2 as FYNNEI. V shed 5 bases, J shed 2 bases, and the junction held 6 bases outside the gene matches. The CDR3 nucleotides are TGTGCCAGCAGTTATAGACAGGGTACTGGAAACACCATATATTTT. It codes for CASSYRQGTGNTIYF. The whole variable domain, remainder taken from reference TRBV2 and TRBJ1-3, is EPEVTQTPSHQVTQMGQEVILRCVPISNHLYFYWYRQILGQKVEFLVSFYNNEISEKSEIFDDQFSVERPDGSNFTLKIRSTKLEDSAMYFCASSYRQGTGNTIYFGEGSWLTVV.

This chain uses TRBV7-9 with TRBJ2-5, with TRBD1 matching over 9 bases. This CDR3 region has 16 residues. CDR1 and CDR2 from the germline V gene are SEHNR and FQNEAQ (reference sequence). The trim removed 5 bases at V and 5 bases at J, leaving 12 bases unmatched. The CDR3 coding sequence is TGTGCCAGCAGCACAACAGGGGGCACCCCCTCGGAGACCCAGTACTTC. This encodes CASSTTGGTPSETQYF.

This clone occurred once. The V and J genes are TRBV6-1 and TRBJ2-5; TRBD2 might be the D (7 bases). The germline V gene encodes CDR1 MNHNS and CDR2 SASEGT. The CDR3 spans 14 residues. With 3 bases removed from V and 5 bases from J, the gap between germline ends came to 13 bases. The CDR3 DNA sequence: TGTGCCAGCAGTGATGGTAGGGGGGGGGAGACCCAGTACTTC. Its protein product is CASSDGRGGETQYF.

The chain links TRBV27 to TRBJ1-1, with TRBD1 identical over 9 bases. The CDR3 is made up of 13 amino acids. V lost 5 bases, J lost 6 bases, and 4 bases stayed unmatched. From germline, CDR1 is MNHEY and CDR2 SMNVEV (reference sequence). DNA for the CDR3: TGTGCCAGCAGTAAGGACAGGGGATCTGAAGCTTTCTTT. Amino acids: CASSKDRGSEAFF.

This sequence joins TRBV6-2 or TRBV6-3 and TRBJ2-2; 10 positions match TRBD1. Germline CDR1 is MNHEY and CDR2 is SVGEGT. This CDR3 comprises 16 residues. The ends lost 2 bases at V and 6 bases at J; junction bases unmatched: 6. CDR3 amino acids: CASSYGGQGRSGELFF. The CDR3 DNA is TGTGCCAGCAGTTACGGGGGACAGGGGAGGTCCGGGGAGCTGTTTTTT.

The CDR3 DNA reads as TGTGCCAGCAGTTCTAATCACCAAGAGACCCAGTACTTC. Its protein is CASSSNHQETQYF. The chain joins TRBV27 to TRBJ2-5; D remains unclear. Germline V lookup: CDR1 MNHEY, CDR2 SMNVEV (reference sequence). With 4 bases removed from V and 0 bases from J, the gap between germline ends came to 6 bases. The CDR3 is made up of 13 amino acids.

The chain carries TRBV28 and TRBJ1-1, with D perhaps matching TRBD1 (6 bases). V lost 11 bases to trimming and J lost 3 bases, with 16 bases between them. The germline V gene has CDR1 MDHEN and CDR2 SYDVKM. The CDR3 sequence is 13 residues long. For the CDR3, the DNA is TGTGCCTGGCACGGACAGACGGACACTGAAGCTTTCTTT. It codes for CAWHGQTDTEAFF.